The T cell receptor beta chain described here comes from a study of spatial heterogeneity in lung cancer. This clonotype is medium-sized. Its cognate antigen is unknown. TCRdb recomputed calls from the 5' RACE reads with MiXCR, one row per CDR3 protein. Of about 7,900 distinct CDR3 sequences listed, about 7% are singletons. Study results and caveats: Coverage was estimated at about 7% of tumor T cells for alpha chains and approximately 12% for beta chains. Higher tumor mutation counts went along with higher counts of expanded intratumoral alpha and beta TCRs.

This sample's time point: sample taken at primary tumor resection. Material for sequencing was whole RNA from tumor, nontumor lung or frozen PBMC, left unsorted. Trimming at V came to 3 bases and at J to 2 bases, leaving 4 bases not matched to a gene. From germline, CDR1 is SGHRS and CDR2 YFSETQ. The CDR3 loop spans 14 amino acids. This receptor was obtained from a female donor with early-stage non-small cell lung cancer. The gene calls are TRBV5-1 and TRBJ1-1, with 7 bases aligning to TRBD1. The specimen comprised lung tumor tissue, sampled at surgery. CDR3 coding DNA: TGCGCCAGCAGCTCGCGACAGGGAAACACTGAAGCTTTCTTT. It encodes CASSSRQGNTEAFF.